The rows below give T cell receptor beta chains drawn from one sample of a study of vaccination effects on CD4 cells after COVID-19. The table came from immunoSEQ multiplex PCR; TCRdb's copy has only in-frame clones and leaves some out. The table shows over 50,000 clones, with around 81% occurring only once. These TCRs' antigens remain unknown. The sequences come from CD4+ T cells from PBMCs cultured with HCoV-229E spike peptides, collected before COVID-19 vaccination. These receptors all come from a human donor who received a COVID-19 vaccine. Both conserved end residues are part of each CDR3. D genes are given only for firm matches. The size field is filled for only some rows; it gives once, few, many or a size class.

size,D,J,V,CDR3,DNA
once,TRBD1,TRBJ1-1,TRBV10-3,CAITRDGRGLFTDTEAFF,TGTGCCATCACACGGGACGGCAGGGGGCTGTTTACGGACACTGAAGCTTTCTTT
few,.,TRBJ1-5,TRBV15,CATSRAIHQPQHF,TGTGCCACCAGCAGAGCGATTCATCAGCCCCAGCATTTT
.,TRBD1,TRBJ1-2,TRBV3-1/TRBV3-2,CASSQTTGGDGYTF,TGTGCCAGCAGCCAAACAACAGGGGGTGATGGCTACACCTTC
.,TRBD2,TRBJ2-1,TRBV11-3,CASSLSGGPYNEQFF,TGTGCCAGCAGCTTAAGCGGGGGCCCCTACAATGAGCAGTTCTTC
.,.,TRBJ2-5,TRBV29-1,CSVGSLVGAGETQYF,TGCAGCGTTGGATCGCTCGTGGGGGCAGGAGAGACCCAGTACTTC
.,.,TRBJ1-2,TRBV4-1,CASSQDPEGYYGYTF,TGCGCCAGCAGCCAAGATCCGGAGGGATACTATGGCTACACCTTC
once,.,TRBJ2-5,TRBV5-4,CASSLQGGQETQYF,TGTGCCAGCAGTTTACAGGGTGGTCAAGAGACCCAGTACTTC
.,TRBD2,TRBJ2-2,TRBV9,CASSAKRGANTGELFF,TGTGCCAGCAGCGCCAAGCGGGGCGCGAACACCGGGGAGCTGTTTTTT
.,TRBD1,TRBJ1-1,TRBV7-2,CASSISRDRPEAFF,TGTGCCAGCAGCATAAGCCGGGACAGGCCTGAAGCTTTCTTT
.,TRBD1,TRBJ2-2,TRBV5-1,CASSLGSDRPNTGELFF,TGCGCCAGCAGCTTGGGCTCGGACAGGCCGAACACCGGGGAGCTGTTTTTT
.,.,TRBJ1-1,TRBV18,CASSPNLLTTPMNTEAFF,TGTGCCAGCTCACCTAACCTCCTTACGACCCCGATGAACACTGAAGCTTTCTTT
.,.,TRBJ1-2,TRBV2,CASTGEAGYYGYTF,TGTGCCAGCACTGGGGAGGCGGGCTACTATGGCTACACCTTC
.,.,TRBJ2-5,TRBV30,CAWTVHYGVMAETQYF,TGTGCCTGGACCGTACACTATGGGGTCATGGCCGAGACCCAGTACTTC
.,.,TRBJ1-5,TRBV4-1,CASSQFEPFTTSNQPQHF,TGCGCCAGCAGCCAATTCGAACCCTTTACAACTAGCAATCAGCCCCAGCATTTT
once,TRBD1,TRBJ1-2,TRBV5-4,CASSADRGFSGYTF,TGTGCCAGCAGCGCGGACAGGGGATTTAGTGGCTACACCTTC
.,.,TRBJ2-3,TRBV5-6,CASSLDSSPIPDTQYF,TGTGCCAGCAGCTTGGACTCTAGCCCCATTCCAGATACGCAGTATTTT
.,.,TRBJ1-1,TRBV4-1,CASSQVRGQGDTEAFF,TGCGCCAGCAGCCAAGTCCGTGGGCAGGGAGACACTGAAGCTTTCTTT
.,.,TRBJ2-5,TRBV5-1,CASSLEQGGETQYF,TGCGCCAGCAGCTTGGAACAGGGCGGCGAGACCCAGTACTTC
.,.,TRBJ1-2,TRBV10-3,CAISEQGKDYGYTF,TGTGCCATCAGTGAGCAGGGTAAGGACTATGGCTACACCTTC
.,TRBD1,TRBJ1-2,TRBV6-6,CASSSGTGDGYTF,TGTGCCAGCAGTTCCGGGACAGGGGATGGCTACACCTTC
.,TRBD1,TRBJ1-2,TRBV15,CATSHDRGLSGYTF,TGTGCCACCAGCCACGACAGGGGGCTATCTGGCTACACCTTC
.,.,TRBJ2-1,TRBV5-1,CASSLYQSSYNEQFF,TGCGCCAGCAGCTTGTACCAGAGCTCCTACAATGAGCAGTTCTTC
.,.,TRBJ1-4,TRBV2,CASSDSNEKLFF,TGTGCCAGCAGTGATAGTAATGAAAAACTGTTTTTT
.,.,TRBJ2-1,TRBV10-2,CASRKTGTNSYNEQFF,TGCGCCAGCAGAAAGACAGGAACAAACTCCTACAATGAGCAGTTCTTC
.,.,TRBJ1-1,TRBV9,CASSAPMGTEAFF,TGTGCCAGCAGCGCCCCGATGGGGACTGAAGCTTTCTTT
.,TRBD1,TRBJ1-2,TRBV7-2,CASSPRDRVWGYTF,TGTGCCAGCAGCCCTCGGGACAGGGTTTGGGGCTACACCTTC
.,.,TRBJ1-1,TRBV7-3,CASSFGGGNTEAFF,TGTGCCAGCAGCTTCGGGGGCGGGAACACTGAAGCTTTCTTT
.,TRBD1,TRBJ1-6,TRBV7-2,CASSFADRVRSPLHF,TGTGCCAGCAGCTTTGCGGACAGGGTGCGATCACCCCTCCACTTT
.,TRBD1,TRBJ1-2,TRBV19,CASSIVLGQGSYGYTF,TGTGCCAGTAGTATAGTCCTCGGACAGGGGAGCTATGGCTACACCTTC
.,.,TRBJ1-2,TRBV6-5,CASSYRSVDGYTF,TGTGCCAGCAGTTACCGTTCAGTGGATGGCTACACCTTC
.,TRBD1,TRBJ1-5,TRBV19,CASSTDRGLNQPQHF,TGTGCCAGTAGTACGGACAGGGGGCTTAATCAGCCCCAGCATTTT
.,TRBD1,TRBJ1-2,TRBV6-6,CASRTPARGPADGYTF,TGTGCCAGCCGCACACCCGCCAGGGGGCCCGCGGATGGCTACACCTTC
.,.,TRBJ2-6,TRBV19,CASSTTPSTGGRANVLTF,TGTGCCAGTAGTACCACCCCCTCGACGGGGGGCAGGGCCAACGTCCTGACTTTC
.,.,TRBJ1-3,TRBV4-1,CASSHVGRRGNTIYF,TGCGCCAGCAGCCACGTAGGGCGACGTGGAAACACCATATATTTT
.,.,TRBJ2-1,TRBV5-1,CASSYKPTEQFF,TGCGCCAGCAGCTATAAACCAACCGAGCAGTTCTTC
.,.,TRBJ2-3,TRBV10-3,CAISEAGIINTQYF,TGTGCCATCAGTGAGGCCGGGATTATAAATACGCAGTATTTT
.,.,TRBJ1-5,TRBV5-1,CASSLGGQSNQPQHF,TGCGCCAGCAGCTTGGGTGGACAAAGCAATCAGCCCCAGCATTTT
.,TRBD1,TRBJ2-1,TRBV6-2/TRBV6-3,CASNYRTGSYNEQFF,TGTGCCAGCAATTATCGGACAGGATCCTACAATGAGCAGTTCTTC
few,.,TRBJ1-1,TRBV5-1,CASSLTGLNTEAFF,TGCGCCAGCAGCTTGACAGGGCTGAACACTGAAGCTTTCTTT
.,TRBD1,TRBJ2-1,TRBV7-8,CASSTGGASNEQFF,TGTGCCAGCAGCACAGGGGGCGCAAGCAATGAGCAGTTCTTC
.,.,TRBJ1-4,TRBV4-3,CASSQTWGEKLFF,TGCGCCAGCAGCCAGACATGGGGCGAAAAACTGTTTTTT
.,TRBD1,TRBJ2-5,TRBV19,CASRDRGGMETQYF,TGTGCCAGTAGGGACAGGGGGGGTATGGAGACCCAGTACTTC
.,TRBD1,TRBJ1-2,TRBV6-5,CASSGQLNYGYTF,TGTGCCTCCTCGGGACAGCTTAACTATGGCTACACCTTC
.,.,TRBJ1-6,TRBV27,CASSLGYSYNSPLHF,TGTGCCAGCAGTTTGGGGTACTCCTATAATTCACCCCTCCACTTT
.,.,TRBJ1-2,TRBV19,CASSPRAELYGYTF,TGTGCCAGTAGTCCCCGGGCGGAACTCTATGGCTACACCTTC
.,.,TRBJ2-3,TRBV18,CASSPTPPSTDTQYF,TGTGCCAGCTCACCGACCCCTCCTAGCACAGATACGCAGTATTTT
.,TRBD2,TRBJ2-1,TRBV7-8,CASSLERGWEQFF,TGTGCCAGCAGCTTAGAGCGGGGGTGGGAGCAGTTCTTC